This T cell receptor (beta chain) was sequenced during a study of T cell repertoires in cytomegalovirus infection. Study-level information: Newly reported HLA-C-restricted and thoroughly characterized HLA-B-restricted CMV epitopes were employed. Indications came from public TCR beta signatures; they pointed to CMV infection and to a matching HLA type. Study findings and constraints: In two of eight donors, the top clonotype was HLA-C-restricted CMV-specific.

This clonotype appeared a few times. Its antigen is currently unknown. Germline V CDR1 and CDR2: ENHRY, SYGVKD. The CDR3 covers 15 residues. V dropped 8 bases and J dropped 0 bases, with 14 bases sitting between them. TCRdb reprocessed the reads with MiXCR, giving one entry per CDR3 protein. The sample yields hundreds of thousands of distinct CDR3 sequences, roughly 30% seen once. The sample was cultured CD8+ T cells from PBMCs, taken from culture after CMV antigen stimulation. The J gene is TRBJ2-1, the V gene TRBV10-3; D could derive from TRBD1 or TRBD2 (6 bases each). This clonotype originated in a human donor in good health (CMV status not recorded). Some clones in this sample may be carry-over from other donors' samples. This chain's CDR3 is CAIGGGQSSYNEQFF. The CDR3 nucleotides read TGTGCCATCGGAGGGGGGCAGAGCTCCTACAATGAGCAGTTCTTC.